The rows below give T cell receptor beta chains drawn from one sample of a study of T cell repertoires in cytomegalovirus infection. Their antigens remain unidentified. One entry per CDR3 protein, called by TCRdb with MiXCR from the reads. The sample contains 80,000 to 90,000 distinct CDR3 sequences, under 55% of which appear only once. The specimen comprised CD8+ T cells from cultured PBMCs, sampled from culture after CMV antigen stimulation. The receptors were sampled from a human donor in good health (CMV status not recorded). Some clones in this sample may be carry-over from other donors' samples. The CDR3 runs from the conserved cysteine through the conserved F or W. A D gene is named only where the DNA matches it firmly.

v_gene	d_gene	len	j_gene	CDR3aa
TRBV3-1	TRBD2	17	TRBJ2-5	CASSQISGTTWDETQYF
TRBV28	TRBD2	16	TRBJ2-7	CASSFGSGGEAYEQYF
TRBV12-5	-	15	TRBJ2-1	CASGLGCTSYNEHFF
TRBV5-1	TRBD2	14	TRBJ2-1	CASNEREGRNEQFF
TRBV7-6	TRBD2	19	TRBJ2-1	CASSSPLYGTSGLYNEQFF
TRBV7-6	-	16	TRBJ2-5	CASSSPGTAYQETQYF
TRBV19	-	13	TRBJ2-7	CASSIGLNGEQYF
TRBV6-6	TRBD2	18	TRBJ2-5	CASSYPRTSSGGQETQYF
TRBV25-1	-	12	TRBJ2-5	CASSAPRETQYF
TRBV27	-	14	TRBJ1-5	CASSRGQSNQPQHF
TRBV11-2	TRBD1	14	TRBJ1-1	CASSPQGTDTEAFF
TRBV6-2/TRBV6-3	-	12	TRBJ2-7	CASSYGVYEQYF
TRBV6-5	-	13	TRBJ1-1	CASSYGFNTEAFF
TRBV7-6	-	13	TRBJ2-3	CASAETETDTQYF
TRBV7-9	TRBD1	15	TRBJ1-1	CASSGQGARGTEAFF
TRBV20-1	TRBD1	13	TRBJ2-7	CSAPDRASYEQYF
TRBV4-1	TRBD1	13	TRBJ2-1	CASSHPRGLEQFF
TRBV9	-	15	TRBJ2-2	CASSVEGGLPRELFF
TRBV27	-	16	TRBJ2-1	CASGSLGPGWMNEQFF
TRBV7-6	TRBD2	15	TRBJ2-7	CASSPGGVPSYEQYF
TRBV7-6	TRBD2	15	TRBJ2-1	CASSLGEGRIGEQFF
TRBV7-9	-	12	TRBJ1-2	CASSLTQSGYTF
TRBV7-3	-	15	TRBJ2-2	CASSSNDLNTGELFF
TRBV5-1	-	12	TRBJ2-7	CASSQPGNEQYF